Each of the 20 T cell receptor beta chains below was sequenced from the same sample in a study of blood T cells in healthy people across ages. With a J-beta primer mix and a sample-barcoded 5' primer, a second PCR ran roughly 6 to 11 cycles. TCRdb re-derived calls from the 5' RACE reads in MiXCR, one entry per CDR3 protein. The sample has under 700,000 distinct CDR3 sequences; approximately 25% are singletons. These data also formed part of another study, on T cells of mothers and their children.

The sequencing input was blood. These receptors were collected from a boy aged 5-17 years in good health.

There are a few counts of this clonotype. This chain connects TRBV7-9 to TRBJ2-5, with D unclear. Germline lookup yields CDR1 SEHNR and CDR2 FQNEAQ (reference sequence). V was clipped by 2 bases and J by 3 bases, with 13 bases between them. The CDR3 is made up of 15 amino acids. CDR3 bases: TGTGCCAGCAGCTTATTATTCGATGGGGAAGAGACCCAGTACTTC. It encodes CASSLLFDGEETQYF. The whole variable domain, remainder taken from reference TRBV7-9 and TRBJ2-5, is DTGVSQNPRHKITKRGQNVTFRCDPISEHNRLYWYRQTLGQGPEFLTYFQNEAQLEKSRLLSDRFSAERPKGSFSTLEIQRTEQGDSAMYLCASSLLFDGEETQYFGPGTRLLVL.

This clonotype occurred a few times. The rearrangement links TRBV4-3 to TRBJ1-4; the D is unclear. This CDR3 comprises 13 residues. The V and J ends lost 5 bases and 7 bases respectively, with 11 bases between them. Germline V gene lookup returns CDR1 LGHNA and CDR2 YSLEER. In nucleotides, the CDR3 is TGCGCCAGCAGCTCCAAGGAAGGTGAAAAACTGTTTTTT. Amino acids: CASSSKEGEKLFF.

This clonotype was detected a few times. The CDR3 region is CASSRMGPKKGYTF. The DNA for the CDR3 is TGTGCCAGCTCACGGATGGGACCAAAGAAGGGCTACACCTTC. The gene calls are TRBV18 and TRBJ1-2, with D possibly TRBD1 on 5 matching bases. Germline CDR1 and CDR2: KGHSH and LQKENI. The CDR3 length is 14 residues. The V and J ends lost 4 bases and 8 bases respectively, with 17 bases between them.

This clonotype was seen a few times. The V call is TRBV7-2, the J call TRBJ1-1, with D unresolved. Germline V gene lookup returns CDR1 SGHTA and CDR2 FQGNSA. The CDR3 length is 14 residues. Trimming pared 5 bases from V and 3 bases from J, leaving 13 bases between. The CDR3 region has the DNA TGTGCCAGCAGCCCCGGCGTATTCGACACTGAAGCTTTCTTT. Translating gives CASSPGVFDTEAFF.

This chain links TRBV20-1 with TRBJ2-1, with a tentative D call TRBD2 (6 bases). Germline CDR1 is DFQATT and CDR2 is SNEGSKA (reference sequence). The CDR3 has 15 residues. The V end lost 0 bases, the J end lost 7 bases, and 16 bases lay between the germline ends. CDR3 sequence: CSARDRRLGRNEQFF. The CDR3 DNA sequence: TGCAGTGCTAGAGATAGGCGACTAGGTAGGAATGAGCAGTTCTTC.

The chain links TRBV27 to TRBJ2-6, with D perhaps matching TRBD2 (5 bases). CDR1 and CDR2 (germline): MNHEY, SMNVEV (reference sequence). The CDR3 loop spans 16 amino acids. Trimming took off 5 bases at V and 2 bases at J, with 13 bases between the two ends. CDR3 residues: CASSPLGGPGANVLTF. The CDR3 DNA sequence: TGTGCCAGCAGTCCCCTTGGAGGTCCTGGGGCCAACGTCCTGACTTTC.

The chain couples TRBV11-3 to TRBJ2-5; D possibly corresponds to TRBD1 (5 bases). From germline, CDR1 is SGHNT and CDR2 YENEEA. The V end lost 1 base, the J end lost 5 bases, and 8 bases lay between the germline ends. The CDR3 sequence is 13 residues long. The CDR3 reads CASSLGHRETQYF. The CDR3 DNA sequence: TGTGCCAGCAGCTTAGGGCACAGGGAGACCCAGTACTTC.

This sequence joins TRBV28 and TRBJ1-3, with a weak D call TRBD1 (6 bases). The CDR3 is 16 residues long. Germline V gene data show CDR1 as MDHEN and CDR2 as SYDVKM. The V and J ends lost 1 base and 3 bases respectively, with 13 bases between them. Written as DNA, the CDR3 is TGTGCCAGCAGTTTATTCCAAGGGACATTTGGAAACACCATATATTTT. Encoded protein: CASSLFQGTFGNTIYF.

This clonotype was seen only a few times. This rearrangement joins TRBV4-3 to TRBJ2-5; D possibly matches TRBD1 or TRBD2 (5 bases each). The germline V and J ends were trimmed by 1 base and 5 bases, with 11 bases remaining between them. The CDR3 is 14 residues long. Looked up from germline, CDR1 is LGHNA and CDR2 is YSLEER. This CDR3 is CASSQVWGLETQYF. CDR3 nucleotides: TGCGCCAGCAGCCAAGTTTGGGGGTTGGAGACCCAGTACTTC.

CDR3 DNA: TGTGCCAGCAGTTATTCGCAGGGGGCTTTCGGGAACACTGAAGCTTTCTTT. It translates to CASSYSQGAFGNTEAFF. J is TRBJ1-1 and V is TRBV6-2 or TRBV6-3, with TRBD1 matching 8 bases. The CDR3 totals 17 residues. Germline assignment: CDR1 MNHEY and CDR2 SVGEGT. The V segment lost 3 bases and the J segment 1 base; nucleotides outside the gene matches: 10.

Comment on this clonotype: One end of the junction fails to match germline, which may point to a read error. V gene TRBV6-5 combines with J gene TRBJ1-1; no definite D call. The V gene's germline CDR1 is MNHEY and CDR2 SVGAGI. The CDR3 is 12 amino acids. The CDR3 DNA follows: TGTGCCAGCAGTAAACTGAACACTGAAGCTCTCTTT. It codes for CASSKLNTEALF.

This clonotype was seen many times. V gene TRBV5-5 combines with J gene TRBJ2-6; D not resolved. CDR3 size: 17 residues. Trimming cost V 1 base and J 0 bases, with 11 bases left between them. Germline-derived CDR1 and CDR2 are SGHKS and YYEKEE (reference sequence). The DNA of the CDR3 is TGTGCCAGCAGCTTGCGGCAGGCCTCCTCTGGGGCCAACGTCCTGACTTTC. Amino acid sequence: CASSLRQASSGANVLTF.

The sample holds a few counts of this clonotype. This chain connects TRBV12-3 or TRBV12-4 to TRBJ1-1; no clear D. The CDR3 is made up of 14 amino acids. Trimming left V 6 bases short and J 2 bases short, with 13 bases between. The CDR3 nucleotides read TGTGCCAGCAGCAGACGGAGATTCAACACTGAAGCTTTCTTT. This codes for CASSRRRFNTEAFF.

This clonotype has a handful of counts. The chain combines TRBV9 with TRBJ2-3; D gene unclear. The J call is uncertain, as TRBJ1-5 better fits the DNA end. CDR1 is SGDLS, CDR2 YYNGEE, per germline. The CDR3 extends over 14 amino acids. The CDR3 loop reads CASSVSGRRDTQHF. DNA for the CDR3: TGTGCCAGCAGCGTTAGCGGGAGGAGAGATACGCAGCATTTT.

The V call is TRBV2, the J call TRBJ2-5; D gene ambiguous. This CDR3 is 14 amino acids long. V was pared by 2 bases and J by 2 bases, with 9 bases between. Germline V gene data show CDR1 as SNHLY and CDR2 as FYNNEI. The CDR3 protein is CASSENNGQETQYF. Written as DNA, the CDR3 is TGTGCCAGCAGTGAAAATAACGGGCAAGAGACCCAGTACTTC. The full variable domain, with the rest looked up from reference TRBV2 and TRBJ2-5, is EPEVTQTPSHQVTQMGQEVILRCVPISNHLYFYWYRQILGQKVEFLVSFYNNEISEKSEIFDDQFSVERPDGSNFTLKIRSTKLEDSAMYFCASSENNGQETQYFGPGTRLLVL.

The V call is TRBV27, the J call TRBJ2-1; perhaps D is TRBD1 or TRBD2 (5 bases each). Germline loops: CDR1 MNHEY, CDR2 SMNVEV (reference sequence). The V gene lost 6 bases and the J gene lost 0 bases, with 15 bases spanning the gap. The CDR3 length is 16 residues. CDR3 coding DNA: TGTGCCAGCAGCGTCGGAGGCGGACACTCCTACAATGAGCAGTTCTTC. This sequence encodes CASSVGGGHSYNEQFF.

This clonotype was observed a handful of times. V usage is TRBV10-3 and J usage is TRBJ1-1; D gene uncertain. V lost 4 bases to trimming and J lost 6 bases, with 12 bases between them. In germline, CDR1 is ENHRY, CDR2 SYGVKD. The CDR3 has 13 residues. CDR3 nucleotide sequence: TGTGCCATCAGTGGTGGACTCGACGCTGAAGCTTTCTTT. Residues: CAISGGLDAEAFF.

This clonotype was found a few times. The chain recombines TRBV11-2 with TRBJ1-3; D uncertain. The CDR3 contains 15 residues. V lost 3 bases to trimming and J lost 0 bases, with 9 bases between them. The germline V gene has CDR1 SGHAT and CDR2 FQNNGV. The CDR3 is CASSLQTDSGNTIYF. CDR3 DNA: TGTGCCAGCAGCTTGCAGACCGACTCTGGAAACACCATATATTTT.

Only a few counts were recorded for this clonotype. V is TRBV2 and J is TRBJ2-2; D possibly uses TRBD1 or TRBD2 (5 bases each). Germline CDR1 reads SNHLY; CDR2 reads FYNNEI. CDR3 length: 16 residues. V gave up 1 base and J gave up 0 bases, with 9 bases separating them. CDR3 sequence reads: CASSEGWGTNTGELFF. CDR3 coding DNA: TGTGCCAGCAGTGAAGGTTGGGGGACGAACACCGGGGAGCTGTTTTTT.

The chain carries TRBV28 and TRBJ2-2; 7 positions match TRBD1. The V gene end was trimmed by 6 bases and the J gene end by 1 base; junction bases not matched to a gene: 5. CDR1 is MDHEN, CDR2 SYDVKM, per germline. The CDR3 extends over 15 amino acids. In DNA form, the CDR3 reads TGTGCCAGCAGAGCCGGGACAGTGAACACCGGGGAGCTGTTTTTT. Its protein is CASRAGTVNTGELFF.